Listed here are 20 T cell receptor beta chains from one sample, sequenced in a study of cytomegalovirus exposure and HLA in healthy donors. A multiplex PCR was run with 60 Vbeta primers and 13 Jbeta primers. This table comes from immunoSEQ multiplex PCR, and its TCRdb copy is limited to in-frame clones, with some not included. The sample carries about 32,000 clones, more than 65% recorded once. The sample taken for sequencing was PBMCs. These receptors were collected from a woman aged 18-35 years in good health and CMV-seronegative.

The chain combines TRBV7-2 with TRBJ2-3, with 13 bases that match TRBD2. Germline V gene sequence: CDR1 SGHTA, CDR2 FQGNSA. J gave up 2 bases and V 4 bases, and 6 bases lay outside the gene matches. The CDR3 runs 17 residues. The CDR3 sequence: CASSSGLAGALTDTQYF. Here the CDR3 DNA reads TGTGCCAGCAGCTCCGGACTAGCGGGGGCCCTCACAGATACGCAGTATTTT.

CDR3 amino acids: CASSLISGTGSYNEQFF. The CDR3 DNA reads as TGTGCCAGCAGCTTAATTTCGGGGACAGGGTCCTACAATGAGCAGTTCTTC. The chain recombines TRBV7-2 with TRBJ2-1; 9 nucleotides match TRBD1. This CDR3 has 17 residues. Germline trimming cut 2 bases from V and 1 base from J; bases unmatched to any gene: 6. Per the germline V gene, CDR1 is SGHTA and CDR2 is FQGNSA.

V usage is TRBV7-3 and J usage is TRBJ2-3; 11 bases are a match to TRBD2. CDR1 SGHTA and CDR2 FQGTGA come from the germline V gene. The V segment lost 1 base and the J segment 2 bases; nucleotides outside the gene matches: 8. The CDR3 spans 18 residues. CDR3 region: CASSLIAGGPGSTDTQYF. Written as DNA, the CDR3 is TGTGCCAGCAGCTTAATAGCGGGAGGGCCCGGATCCACAGATACGCAGTATTTT.

This chain uses TRBV2 with TRBJ1-2; TRBD1 is a possible D gene (6 bases). The CDR3 length is 15 residues. The V and J ends lost 3 bases and 4 bases respectively, with 15 bases between them. Per the germline V gene, CDR1 is SNHLY and CDR2 is FYNNEI. CDR3 coding DNA: TGTGCCAGCAGTGAGGTTAACAGGGTTGGCTATGGCTACACCTTC. Residues: CASSEVNRVGYGYTF.

The chain recombines TRBV5-1 with TRBJ1-1; D not resolved. V lost 3 bases, J lost 0 bases, and 12 bases lay in between. The germline V gene encodes CDR1 SGHRS and CDR2 YFSETQ. The CDR3 is made up of 15 amino acids. This CDR3 is CASSSGASLNTEAFF. DNA of the CDR3: TGCGCCAGCAGCTCGGGAGCCAGCTTGAACACTGAAGCTTTCTTT.

This chain joins TRBV6-6 and TRBJ2-7; 7 bases agree with TRBD1. The ends lost 7 bases at V and 7 bases at J; junction bases unmatched: 13. From germline, CDR1 is MNHNY and CDR2 SVGAGI (reference sequence). CDR3 length: 14 amino acids. Written as DNA, the CDR3 is TGTGCCAGCACCCCGCCGACAGGGAGACGGGAGCAGTACTTC. Translation: CASTPPTGRREQYF.

This clone was observed a handful of times. The CDR3 loop is CAISPTGYDEGYTF. The CDR3 bases are TGTGCCATCAGCCCGACAGGGTACGACGAAGGCTACACCTTC. The chain is built from TRBV10-3 and TRBJ1-2; 7 bases fit TRBD1. Germline CDR1 and CDR2: ENHRY and SYGVKD. J gave up 8 bases and V 6 bases, and 12 bases lay outside the gene matches. This CDR3 spans 14 amino acids.

This clone was observed a single time. V usage is TRBV11-2 and J usage is TRBJ2-1; D gene uncertain. In germline, CDR1 is SGHAT, CDR2 FQNNGV. Between the trimmed V and J ends, which lost 1 base and 6 bases, there was a span of 7 bases. This CDR3 is built from 13 residues. The DNA for the CDR3 is TGTGCCAGCAGCTTAGTGGTACTCAATGAGCAGTTCTTC. This codes for CASSLVVLNEQFF.

V is TRBV9 and J is TRBJ2-1; weak D call: TRBD2 (5 bases). This CDR3 region has 14 residues. V was trimmed by 0 bases and J by 10 bases, leaving 14 bases between them. Looked up from germline, CDR1 is SGDLS and CDR2 is YYNGEE. The CDR3 loop reads CASSVVGLPGEQFF. The CDR3 nucleotides are TGTGCCAGCAGCGTAGTAGGACTGCCGGGAGAGCAGTTCTTC.

In the case of this clone: One end of the junction does not line up with germline, which may come from a read error. The V gene is TRBV30, the J gene TRBJ2-5, with TRBD2 identical over 8 bases. Germline V gene lookup returns CDR1 GTSNPN and CDR2 SVGIG (reference sequence). The CDR3 runs 12 residues. CDR3 amino acids: CAWSGESGGGHF. The CDR3 nucleotides read TGTGCCTGGAGTGGGGAAAGCGGGGGAGGACACTTC.

J is TRBJ1-1 and V is TRBV7-9; D is ambiguous. The CDR3 runs 15 residues. In germline, CDR1 is SEHNR, CDR2 FQNEAQ (reference sequence). V was cut by 2 bases and J by 6 bases, with 16 bases left in between. The CDR3 DNA reads TGTGCCAGCAGCTTACCTTTCGGGAAAACCCCTGAAGCTTTCTTT. Protein: CASSLPFGKTPEAFF.

This sequence joins TRBV6-6 and TRBJ1-5, with 7 positions matching TRBD1. Germline CDR1 and CDR2: MNHNY and SVGAGI (reference sequence). V shed 4 bases and J 3 bases; nucleotides not matched to a gene: 9. This CDR3 contains 16 residues. The CDR3 region has the DNA TGTGCCAGCAGTTTCGACAGGGCGGTAACCAATCAGCCCCAGCATTTT. Translated, it gives CASSFDRAVTNQPQHF.

This chain links TRBV7-2 with TRBJ2-7; D is possibly TRBD2 (6 bases). V lost 4 bases to trimming and J lost 0 bases, with 13 bases between them. The CDR3 runs 15 residues. Per the germline V gene, CDR1 is SGHTA and CDR2 is FQGNSA. In DNA, the CDR3 is TGTGCCAGCAGCTCTGCGGGACGGAGCTCCTACGAGCAGTACTTC. Amino acid sequence: CASSSAGRSSYEQYF. Full variable domain (rest looked up from reference TRBV7-2 and TRBJ2-7): GAGVSQSPSNKVTEKGKDVELRCDPISGHTALYWYRQSLGQGLEFLIYFQGNSAPDKSGLPSDRFSAERTGGSVSTLTIQRTQQEDSAVYLCASSSAGRSSYEQYFGPGTRLTVT.

J is TRBJ1-5 and V is TRBV7-2, with a weak D call TRBD1 (5 bases). The length of the CDR3 is 15 residues. V was trimmed by 4 bases and J by 0 bases, leaving 10 bases between them. Germline V CDR1 and CDR2: SGHTA, FQGNSA. CDR3 bases: TGTGCCAGCAGCTCCTCAGGGAATAGCAATCAGCCCCAGCATTTT. Its translation is CASSSSGNSNQPQHF.

This clone was seen more than once but under ten times. This sequence joins TRBV7-6 and TRBJ2-1; no definite D call. V lost 2 bases and J lost 5, with 4 bases in between. CDR1 SGHVS and CDR2 FNYEAQ come from the germline V gene. CDR3 length: 12 amino acids. DNA for the CDR3: TGTGCCAGCAGCTTACAGGACAATGAGCAGTTCTTC. Protein sequence: CASSLQDNEQFF.

The chain is built from TRBV4-2 and TRBJ2-7, with TRBD2 as a possible D gene (5 bases). V lost 6 bases to trimming and J lost 3 bases, with 18 bases between them. CDR1 is LGHNA and CDR2 is YNFKEQ in the germline V gene. The CDR3 spans 15 residues. CDR3 region: CASRSSGGSFYEQYF. The DNA of the CDR3 is TGTGCCAGCAGATCGAGCGGAGGTTCCTTCTACGAGCAGTACTTC.

This clone was detected once. The V call is TRBV28, the J call TRBJ2-3; D might be TRBD2 (5 bases). Germline lookup yields CDR1 MDHEN and CDR2 SYDVKM. The length of the CDR3 is 15 residues. V lost 5 bases and J lost 2, with 14 bases in between. The CDR3 protein is CASSPLAPITDTQYF. The CDR3 bases are TGTGCCAGCAGTCCGCTAGCCCCCATCACAGATACGCAGTATTTT.

The rearrangement joins TRBV29-1 to TRBJ1-1, with D hard to call. Trimming stripped 4 bases from V and 2 bases from J, with 5 bases between. This CDR3 is built from 11 residues. In germline, CDR1 is SQVTM, CDR2 ANQGSEA. For the CDR3, the DNA is TGCAGCGTTGCCAGAAACACTGAAGCTTTCTTT. It encodes CSVARNTEAFF.

The rearrangement joins TRBV5-1 to TRBJ2-2, with D unclear. Trimming cost V 4 bases and J 5 bases, with 6 bases left between them. Germline lookup yields CDR1 SGHRS and CDR2 YFSETQ. This CDR3 has 12 residues. The CDR3 protein is CASSGLTGELFF. The CDR3 coding sequence is TGCGCCAGCAGCGGGCTAACCGGGGAGCTGTTTTTT. Filled out from reference TRBV5-1 and TRBJ2-2, the complete variable domain reads KAGVTQTPRYLIKTRGQQVTLSCSPISGHRSVSWYQQTPGQGLQFLFEYFSETQRNKGNFPGRFSGRQFSNSRSEMNVSTLELGDSALYLCASSGLTGELFFGEGSRLTVL.

The chain uses TRBV27 and TRBJ2-7, with a weak D call TRBD2 (5 bases). CDR1 and CDR2 (germline): MNHEY, SMNVEV (reference sequence). Trimming left V 2 bases short and J 3 bases short, with 8 bases between. This CDR3 is 13 amino acids long. In DNA, the CDR3 is TGTGCCAGCAGTTTAGGACTGAGCTACGAGCAGTACTTC. Translating gives CASSLGLSYEQYF.